This TCR beta chain was retrieved from a study of CD8 T cells in Susac syndrome. Study outcomes and limitations: Regarding the TCR sequencing and HLA analysis, the study admitted that a relatively small number of individuals were involved.

FACS enriched CD8+ TEMRA cells, while bulk CD8+ and CD4+ were negatively isolated. A remark on this clonotype: Its antigen is not identified.

The V gene's germline CDR1 is SQVTM and CDR2 ANQGSEA. The J segment lost 3 bases and the V segment lost 0 bases, leaving 8 bases of the junction unmatched. CDR3 length: 16 residues. The RNA input was about 0.5 to 1 ug, and it was reverse transcribed with random hexamers. An immunoSEQ multiplex PCR amplified TCR beta CDR3 over 54 Vbeta and 13 Jbeta. In TCRdb, the immunoSEQ multiplex PCR reads were re-called with MiXCR into one record per CDR3 protein. The repertoire includes 150,000 to 200,000 distinct CDR3 sequences, roughly 94% of them detected once, and 0.085% to 0.095% sits in the top ten. The receptor was derived from a human donor with multiple sclerosis. Sequencing used CD4+ T cells from PBMCs. The genes are TRBV29-1 and TRBJ2-3, with TRBD2 matching 8 bases. CDR3 nucleotide sequence: TGCAGCGTTGAAGATCTAAGCGGGAGAGGAACAGATACGCAGTATTTT. Its translation is CSVEDLSGRGTDTQYF.